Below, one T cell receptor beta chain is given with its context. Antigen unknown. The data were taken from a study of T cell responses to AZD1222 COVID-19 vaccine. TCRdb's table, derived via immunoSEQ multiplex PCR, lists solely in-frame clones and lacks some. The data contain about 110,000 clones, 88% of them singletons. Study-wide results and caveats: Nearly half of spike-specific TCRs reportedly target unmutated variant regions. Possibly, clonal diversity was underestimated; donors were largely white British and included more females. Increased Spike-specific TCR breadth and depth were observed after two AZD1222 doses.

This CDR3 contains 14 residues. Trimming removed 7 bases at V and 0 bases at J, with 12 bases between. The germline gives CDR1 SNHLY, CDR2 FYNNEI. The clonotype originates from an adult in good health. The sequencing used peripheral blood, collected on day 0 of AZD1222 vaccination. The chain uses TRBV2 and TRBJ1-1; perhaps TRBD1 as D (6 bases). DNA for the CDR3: TGTGCCAGCAAGAGGGGGGGGATGAACACTGAAGCTTTCTTT. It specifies CASKRGGMNTEAFF.